Below, 18 T cell receptor beta chains from the same sample are listed, as sequenced in a study of shared clonotypes between healthy human individuals (dated by TCRdb to the early 2020s). The receptor library was made with the immunoSEQ multiplex PCR assay. This immuneACCESS table, as held by TCRdb, lists in-frame sequences with V and J called but not all clones. Of the missing ones, under half trace to an unresolved V gene in checked studies; the others have no known cause. The table for this sample lists 2,500,000 or so clones; around nine tenths of them were counted only once. 0.11% to 0.15% of the sample comes from the top ten. The specimen was naive CD4+ T cells sorted from blood. Read against the paper, the sample's cell subset or site label means: CD45RA+ positively selected. These receptors were collected from a young man in good health.

This clone appeared once. V gene TRBV7-9 combines with J gene TRBJ1-1; possibly TRBD1 for D (5 bases). The CDR3 spans 15 residues. Trimming took 5 bases from V and 1 from J, leaving 14 bases between them. Germline V lookup: CDR1 SEHNR, CDR2 FQNEAQ (reference sequence). CDR3 in amino acids: CASSRPQGGNTEAFF. The CDR3 DNA reads as TGTGCCAGCAGCCGACCCCAGGGTGGGAACACTGAAGCTTTCTTT.

As DNA, the CDR3 is TGTGCCAGCAGTTTAGGTTCGATGCCTCTTAGCAATCAGCCCCAGCATTTT. It specifies CASSLGSMPLSNQPQHF. The chain uses TRBV28 and TRBJ1-5, with no clear D. CDR3 length: 17 amino acids. Per the germline V gene, CDR1 is MDHEN and CDR2 is SYDVKM. Trimming removed 2 bases from V and 0 bases from J, with 14 bases in between.

The J gene is TRBJ1-4, the V gene TRBV5-6; 7 positions agree with TRBD1. Unmatched junction bases numbered 5, after V lost 1 base and J lost 5 bases. CDR3 length: 15 residues. Looked up from germline, CDR1 is SGHDT and CDR2 is YYEEEE. The DNA for the CDR3 is TGTGCCAGCAGCTTGTTGGGACAGAGCAATGAAAAACTGTTTTTT. It encodes CASSLLGQSNEKLFF.

The V call is TRBV18, the J call TRBJ1-1; no reliable D call. The germline V gene has CDR1 KGHSH and CDR2 LQKENI. Trimming pared 3 bases from V and 2 bases from J, leaving 16 bases between. The CDR3 has 16 amino acids. Written as DNA, the CDR3 is TGTGCCAGCTCACCTAACAGCGGACTGGTAAACACTGAAGCTTTCTTT. The encoded protein is CASSPNSGLVNTEAFF.

V usage is TRBV28 and J usage is TRBJ2-3, with a weak D call TRBD1 (6 bases). This CDR3 contains 13 residues. Germline loops: CDR1 MDHEN, CDR2 SYDVKM. The CDR3 nucleotides are TGTGTTGTAGGGGACACTAGCACAGATACGCAGTATTTT. Its translation is CVVGDTSTDTQYF.

V usage is TRBV30 and J usage is TRBJ2-2; 9 positions agree with TRBD1. V was clipped by 8 bases and J by 6 bases; unmatched bases: 7. This CDR3 is 13 amino acids long. Germline V gene lookup returns CDR1 GTSNPN and CDR2 SVGIG (reference sequence). CDR3 in DNA: TGTGCCGGGGGACAGGGCCCCCCCGGGGAGCTGTTTTTT. Translating gives CAGGQGPPGELFF.

The V call is TRBV28, the J call TRBJ2-3; D uncertain. The germline V gene has CDR1 MDHEN and CDR2 SYDVKM. This CDR3 spans 13 amino acids. V lost 2 bases and J lost 9, with 12 bases in between. CDR3 sequence (DNA): TGTGCCAGCAGTTTAGGTCTCTTGGACACGCAGTATTTT. Protein sequence: CASSLGLLDTQYF.

This clone has just one count. The J gene is TRBJ1-6, the V gene TRBV7-3; D is undetermined. Looked up from germline, CDR1 is SGHTA and CDR2 is FQGTGA. The CDR3 runs to 13 residues. Trimming left V 6 bases short and J 11 bases short, with 14 bases between. CDR3: CASRQVGSAPLHF. For the CDR3, the DNA is TGTGCCAGCAGGCAAGTGGGGTCGGCACCCCTCCACTTT.

V usage is TRBV9 and J usage is TRBJ2-5; a weak D match, TRBD2 (5 bases). CDR1 is SGDLS and CDR2 is YYNGEE in the germline V gene. The length of the CDR3 is 14 residues. Trimming pared 2 bases from V and 4 bases from J, leaving 12 bases between. CDR3 sequence reads: CASSVAAGSETQYF. The CDR3 bases are TGTGCCAGCAGCGTCGCGGCGGGCTCAGAGACCCAGTACTTC.

This clone was detected only once. J is TRBJ2-5 and V is TRBV19; D possibly uses TRBD1 or TRBD2 (5 bases each). This CDR3 has 14 amino acids. Germline V lookup: CDR1 LNHDA, CDR2 SQIVND (reference sequence). The V and J ends lost 3 bases and 5 bases respectively, with 13 bases between them. The CDR3 DNA sequence: TGTGCCAGTAGTATGTACTGGGGGAGCGAGACCCAGTACTTC. Translation: CASSMYWGSETQYF.

The chain recombines TRBV6-1 with TRBJ2-7; TRBD1 aligns across 12 bases. Germline V CDR1 and CDR2: MNHNS, SASEGT. CDR3 length: 14 residues. The junction had 4 bases not matched to a gene; V was cut back by 4 bases and J by 6 bases. CDR3 coding DNA: TGTGCCAGCAGTGTCTCGGGACAGGGGGCCGAGCAGTACTTC. This translates into CASSVSGQGAEQYF.

Concerning this clone itself: The sample carries other DNA sequences with the same CDR3. CDR3 DNA: TGTGCCAGCAGCTTAGGGGGGCTTGACTATGGCTACACCTTC. Translated: CASSLGGLDYGYTF. The gene calls are TRBV7-8 and TRBJ1-2, with a possible D match to TRBD1 (6 bases). Germline V gene sequence: CDR1 SGHVS, CDR2 FQNEAQ. The length of the CDR3 is 14 residues. V was cut by 1 base and J by 3 bases, with 9 bases left in between.

A single count supports this clone. The V gene is TRBV7-2, the J gene TRBJ1-1, with 8 bases aligning to TRBD1. Germline-derived CDR1 and CDR2 are SGHTA and FQGNSA. This CDR3 region has 14 residues. V shed 4 bases and J 5 bases; nucleotides not matched to a gene: 6. The CDR3 region has the DNA TGTGCCAGCAGCTCGAGGACAGGGTGGACTGAAGCTTTCTTT. It specifies CASSSRTGWTEAFF.

V and J are TRBV7-2 and TRBJ1-3, with D maybe TRBD1 (5 bases). Trimming took 0 bases from V and 0 from J, leaving 12 bases between them. Germline V gene data show CDR1 as SGHTA and CDR2 as FQGNSA. This CDR3 has 17 residues. The CDR3 nucleotides read TGTGCCAGCAGCTTAGCGGTCGGGGCAACCTCTGGAAACACCATATATTTT. Protein: CASSLAVGATSGNTIYF.

The chain combines TRBV5-1 with TRBJ1-6; no clear D. Trimming took off 0 bases at V and 9 bases at J, with 7 bases between the two ends. CDR1 is SGHRS and CDR2 is YFSETQ in the germline V gene. The CDR3 length is 13 residues. CDR3: CASSLGRGSPLHF. The DNA of the CDR3 is TGCGCCAGCAGCTTGGGTCGGGGTTCACCCCTCCACTTT.

The genes are TRBV5-1 and TRBJ2-1; D is perhaps TRBD1 (6 bases). The germline CDR1 and CDR2 sequences are SGHRS and YFSETQ. The CDR3 sequence is 14 residues long. Trimming took off 0 bases at V and 7 bases at J, with 11 bases between the two ends. DNA of the CDR3: TGCGCCAGCAGCTTGGACAGGGAAAGAAATGAGCAGTTCTTC. Its protein product is CASSLDRERNEQFF.

The chain employs TRBV5-1 and TRBJ2-2; D may be TRBD1 (5 bases). The V end lost 4 bases, the J end lost 6 bases, and 19 bases lay between the germline ends. The CDR3 spans 16 residues. Per the germline V gene, CDR1 is SGHRS and CDR2 is YFSETQ. The CDR3 loop reads CASSGDSGFSSGELFF. The CDR3 nucleotides are TGCGCCAGCAGCGGTGACAGTGGTTTTAGCTCCGGGGAGCTGTTTTTT.

V gene TRBV27 combines with J gene TRBJ2-3; 7 nucleotides agree with TRBD1. CDR1 is MNHEY and CDR2 is SMNVEV in the germline V gene (reference sequence). J gave up 0 bases and V 4 bases, and 4 bases lay outside the gene matches. This CDR3 spans 15 amino acids. The CDR3 spells CASSYYRGSTDTQYF. The CDR3 DNA reads TGTGCCAGCAGTTACTACAGGGGAAGCACAGATACGCAGTATTTT.